The clone carrying this T cell receptor beta chain was seen just once. This sample was taken from a study of blood T cell repertoires in COVID-19. Background on the study: COVID-19 samples, acute and convalescent, were from the United States, Italy and Spain. The analysed material was cDNA or gDNA that came from T cells, B-cell-depleted T cells, or PBMCs.

Trimming shortened V by 2 bases and J by 5 bases, and 11 bases separated the two germline ends. CDR3 size: 14 residues. CDR1 and CDR2 from the germline V gene are SNHLY and FYNNEI. Sequencing was performed with immunoSEQ multiplex PCR; in TCRdb, only in-frame clones are kept and a portion is missing. The top ten hold roughly 10% of the sample, which has more than 65,000 clones, more than 65% seen once. V and J are TRBV2 and TRBJ2-3; a possible D gene is TRBD2 (6 bases). The sequenced material came from peripheral blood. This clonotype was sampled from a woman aged 50 to 60 with acute or convalescent COVID-19. The CDR3 nucleotides are TGTGCCAGCAGTGAAATGGCTAGCGTAGATACGCAGTATTTT. Translation: CASSEMASVDTQYF.